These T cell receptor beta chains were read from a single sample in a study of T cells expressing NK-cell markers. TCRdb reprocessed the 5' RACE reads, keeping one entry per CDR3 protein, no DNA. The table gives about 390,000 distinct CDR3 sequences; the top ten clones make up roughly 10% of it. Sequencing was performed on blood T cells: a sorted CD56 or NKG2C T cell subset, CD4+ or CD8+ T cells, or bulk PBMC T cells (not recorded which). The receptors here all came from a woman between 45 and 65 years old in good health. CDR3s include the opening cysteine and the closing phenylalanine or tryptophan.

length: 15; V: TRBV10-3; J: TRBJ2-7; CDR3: CAISPGLAGHYEQYF
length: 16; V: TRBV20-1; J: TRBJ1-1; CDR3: CSVRDRVSGAHTEAFF
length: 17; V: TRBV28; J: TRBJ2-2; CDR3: CASSLWGGPTRTGELFF
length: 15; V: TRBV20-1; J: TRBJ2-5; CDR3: CSARVGGRARGTQYF
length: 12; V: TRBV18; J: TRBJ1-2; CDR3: CASSPKGRGYTF
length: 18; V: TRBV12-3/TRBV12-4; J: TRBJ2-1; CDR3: CASSLSLGGRSSYNEQFF
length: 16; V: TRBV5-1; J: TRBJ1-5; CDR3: CASSFPGRNSNQPQHF
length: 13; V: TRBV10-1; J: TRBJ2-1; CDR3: CARGQAPCNEQFF
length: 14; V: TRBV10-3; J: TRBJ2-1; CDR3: CAISRDRVNNEQFF
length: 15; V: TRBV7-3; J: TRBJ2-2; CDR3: CASSSYRAGTGELFF
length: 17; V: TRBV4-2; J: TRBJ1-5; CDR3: CASSPSSGDYSNQPQHF
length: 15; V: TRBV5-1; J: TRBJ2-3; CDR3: CASSLGGSGTDTQYF
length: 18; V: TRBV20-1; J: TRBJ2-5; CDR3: CSARVIMEGPAPQETQYF
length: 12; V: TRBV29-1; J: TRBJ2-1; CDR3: CSVAGRKNEQFF
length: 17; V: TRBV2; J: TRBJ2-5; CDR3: CASSEMRLGSFMETQYF
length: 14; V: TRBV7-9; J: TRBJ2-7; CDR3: CASSPPRTLYEQYF
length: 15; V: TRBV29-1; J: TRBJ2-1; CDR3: CSVALLAGVPNEQFF
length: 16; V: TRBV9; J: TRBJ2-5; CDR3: CASSPRDRGIQETQYF
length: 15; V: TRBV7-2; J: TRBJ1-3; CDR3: CASSLLGRVENTIYF
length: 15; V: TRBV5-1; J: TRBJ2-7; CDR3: CASRPKAGSSYEQYF
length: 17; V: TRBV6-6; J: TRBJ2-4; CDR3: CASSPVRAGGVKNIQYF
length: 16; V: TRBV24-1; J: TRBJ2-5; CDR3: CATSDPLRDGQETQYF
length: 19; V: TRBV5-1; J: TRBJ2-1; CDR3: CASSLGSTSGRASYNEQFF
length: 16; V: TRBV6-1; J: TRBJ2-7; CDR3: CASRKGETGGPYEQYF
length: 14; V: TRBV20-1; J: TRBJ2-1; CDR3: CSAEGVKSYNEQFF
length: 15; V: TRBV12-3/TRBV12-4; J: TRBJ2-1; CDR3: CASSLRDGRGNEQFF
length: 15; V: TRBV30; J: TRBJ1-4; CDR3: CAWAARTGGGEKLFF
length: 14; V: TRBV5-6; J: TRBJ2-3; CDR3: CASSLPGNGDTQYF
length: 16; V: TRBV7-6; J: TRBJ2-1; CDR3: CASSLVSSSGMNEQFF
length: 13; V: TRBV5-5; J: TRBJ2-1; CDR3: CASSFQGGDEQFF
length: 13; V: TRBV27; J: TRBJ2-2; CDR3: CATSGQVGGELFF
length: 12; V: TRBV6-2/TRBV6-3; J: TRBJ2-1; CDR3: CASSYVADRQFF
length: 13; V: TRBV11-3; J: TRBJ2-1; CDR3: CASSLDETGKQFF
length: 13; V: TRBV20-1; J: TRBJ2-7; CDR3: CSAPGQGAGEQYF
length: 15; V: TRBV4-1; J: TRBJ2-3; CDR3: CASSQEHPQADTQYF
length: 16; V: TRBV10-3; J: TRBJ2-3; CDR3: CAIRSRDIESTDTQYF
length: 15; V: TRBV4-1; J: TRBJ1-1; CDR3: CASRVGQGAFTEAFF